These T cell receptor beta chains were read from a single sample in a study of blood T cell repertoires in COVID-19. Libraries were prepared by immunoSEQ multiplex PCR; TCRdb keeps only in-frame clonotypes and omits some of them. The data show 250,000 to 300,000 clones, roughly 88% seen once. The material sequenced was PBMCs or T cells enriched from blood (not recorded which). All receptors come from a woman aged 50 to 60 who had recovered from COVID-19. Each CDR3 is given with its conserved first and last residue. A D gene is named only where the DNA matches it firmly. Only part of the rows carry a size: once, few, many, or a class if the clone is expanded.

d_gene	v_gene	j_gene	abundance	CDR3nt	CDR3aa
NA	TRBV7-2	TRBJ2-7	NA	TGTGCCAGCAGCTTAGCATGGGGCAGGGTCTACGAGCAGTACTTC	CASSLAWGRVYEQYF
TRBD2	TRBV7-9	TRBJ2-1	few	TGTGCCAGCAGCTGTAACGCCAGACTAGCGGGATCGTGCAATGAGCAGTTCTTC	CASSCNARLAGSCNEQFF
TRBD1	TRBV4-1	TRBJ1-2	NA	TGCGCCAGCAGCCAGGAGACAGGGGGAGGCTACACCTTC	CASSQETGGGYTF
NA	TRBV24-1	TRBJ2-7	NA	TGTGCCACCAGTGATTTCTCCCAGGGAGCGGGGCAGTACTTC	CATSDFSQGAGQYF
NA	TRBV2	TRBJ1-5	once	TGTGCCAGCAGTGGTCTAGGTCAGCCCCAGCATTTT	CASSGLGQPQHF
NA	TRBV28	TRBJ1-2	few	TGTGCCAGCAGTTTATATCTTACTACTAACTATGGCTACACCTTC	CASSLYLTTNYGYTF
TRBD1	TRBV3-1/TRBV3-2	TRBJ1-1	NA	TGTGCCAGCAGCCAAGCCACAGGGGTCCTCGGTGAAGCTTTCTTT	CASSQATGVLGEAFF
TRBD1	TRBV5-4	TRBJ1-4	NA	TGTGCCAGCAGCTTGGGCGGGGGACAGGGGGGCGAAAAACTGTTTTTT	CASSLGGGQGGEKLFF
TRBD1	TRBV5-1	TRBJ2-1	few	TGCGCCAGCAGCTCGCAGGCCGGGACAGGCCGAAATGAGCAGTTCTTC	CASSSQAGTGRNEQFF
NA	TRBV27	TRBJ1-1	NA	TGTGCCAGCAGTTTTTCCCGCAGGGAAGAAGCTTTCTTT	CASSFSRREEAFF
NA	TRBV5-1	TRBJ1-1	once	TGCGCCAGCAGCTCAAACATGAACACTGAAGCTTTCTTT	CASSSNMNTEAFF
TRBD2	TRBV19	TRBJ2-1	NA	TGTGCCACTACGATACTAGCGGGATGGGACAATGAGCAGTTCTTC	CATTILAGWDNEQFF
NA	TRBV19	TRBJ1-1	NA	TGTGCCAGTAGTTTGAACCCCTGGCACACTGAAGCTTTCTTT	CASSLNPWHTEAFF
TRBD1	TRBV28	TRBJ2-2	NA	TGTGCCAGCAGTCTAAGGGGGCCAAGGAACACCGGGGAGCTGTTTTTT	CASSLRGPRNTGELFF
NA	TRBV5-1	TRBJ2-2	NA	TGCGCCAGCAGCTTGATGACGGGGAACACCGGGGAGCTGTTTTTT	CASSLMTGNTGELFF
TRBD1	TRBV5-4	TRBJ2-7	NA	TGTGCCAGCAGCCCCTGGGACAGGGGCCCCTACGAGCAGTACTTC	CASSPWDRGPYEQYF
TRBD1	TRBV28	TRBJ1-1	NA	TGTGCCAGCAGCACCGGGACAGGGAACACTGAAGCTTTCTTT	CASSTGTGNTEAFF
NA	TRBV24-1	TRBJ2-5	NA	TGTGCCACCAGTGATTTGGGCATAACGGGAGAGCCAGAGACCCAGTACTTC	CATSDLGITGEPETQYF
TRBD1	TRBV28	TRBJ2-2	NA	TGTGCCAGCAGTTTATCAGGGGGCGACGCCGGGGAGCTGTTTTTT	CASSLSGGDAGELFF
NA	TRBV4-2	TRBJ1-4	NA	TGTGCCAGCAGCCAAGAGCGGTTAACTAATGAAAAACTGTTTTTT	CASSQERLTNEKLFF
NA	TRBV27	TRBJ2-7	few	TGTGCCAGCAGGGGGGGACCGACCTACGAGCAGTACTTC	CASRGGPTYEQYF
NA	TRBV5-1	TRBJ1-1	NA	TGCGCCAGCAGAGGTCAGGGTTGGTACACTGAAGCTTTCTTT	CASRGQGWYTEAFF
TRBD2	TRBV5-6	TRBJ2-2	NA	TGTGCCAGCATTTCGACTAGCGGGAGGGCCACCGGGGAGCTGTTTTTT	CASISTSGRATGELFF
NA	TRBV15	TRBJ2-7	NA	TGTGCCACCAGCAGAGTAGGACTGTCCTTCTACGAGCAGTACTTC	CATSRVGLSFYEQYF
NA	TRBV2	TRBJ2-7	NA	TGTGCCAGCAGCCGTGACTTTTACGAGCAGTACTTC	CASSRDFYEQYF